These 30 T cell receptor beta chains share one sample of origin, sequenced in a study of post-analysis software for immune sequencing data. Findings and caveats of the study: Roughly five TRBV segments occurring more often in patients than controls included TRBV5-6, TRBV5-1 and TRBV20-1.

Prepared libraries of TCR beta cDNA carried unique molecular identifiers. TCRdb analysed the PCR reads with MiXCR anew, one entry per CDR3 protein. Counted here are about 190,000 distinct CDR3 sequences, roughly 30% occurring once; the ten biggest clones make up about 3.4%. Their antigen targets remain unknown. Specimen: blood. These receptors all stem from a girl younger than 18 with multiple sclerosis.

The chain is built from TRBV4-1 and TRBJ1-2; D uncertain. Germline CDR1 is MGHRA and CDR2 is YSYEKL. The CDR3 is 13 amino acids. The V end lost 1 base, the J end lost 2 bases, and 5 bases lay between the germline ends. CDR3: CASSQGRNYGYTF. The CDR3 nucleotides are TGCGCCAGCAGCCAAGGGAGGAACTATGGCTACACCTTC.

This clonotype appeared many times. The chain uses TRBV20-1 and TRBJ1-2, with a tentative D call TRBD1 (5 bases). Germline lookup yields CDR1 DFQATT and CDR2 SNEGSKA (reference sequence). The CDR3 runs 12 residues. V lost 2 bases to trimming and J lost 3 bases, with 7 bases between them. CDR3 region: CSARPGYYGYTF. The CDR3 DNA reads TGCAGTGCTAGACCAGGGTACTATGGCTACACCTTC.

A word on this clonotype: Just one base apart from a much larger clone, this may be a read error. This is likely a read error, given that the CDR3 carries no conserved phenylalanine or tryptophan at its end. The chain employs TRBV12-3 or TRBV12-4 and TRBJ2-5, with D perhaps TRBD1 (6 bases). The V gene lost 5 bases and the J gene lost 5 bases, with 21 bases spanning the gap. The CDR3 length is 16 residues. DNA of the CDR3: TGTGCCAGCAGTCCCGGACAGTTTCGTGTCCAGGAGACCCAGTACGTC. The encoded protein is CASSPGQFRVQETQYV.

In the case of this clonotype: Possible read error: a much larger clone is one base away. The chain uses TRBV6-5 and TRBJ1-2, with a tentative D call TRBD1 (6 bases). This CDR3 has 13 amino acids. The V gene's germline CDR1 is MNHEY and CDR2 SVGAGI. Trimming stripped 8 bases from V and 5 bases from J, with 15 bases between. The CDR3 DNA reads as TGTGCCAGCCGCAAACAGGGCAAATATGGCTACACCTTC. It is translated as CASRKQGKYGYTF.

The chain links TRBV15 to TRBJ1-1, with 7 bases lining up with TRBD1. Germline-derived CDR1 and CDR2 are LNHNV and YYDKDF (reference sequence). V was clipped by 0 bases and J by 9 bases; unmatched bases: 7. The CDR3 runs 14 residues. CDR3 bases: TGTGCCACCAGCAGAGATCGGGACAGTCTAAAAGCTTTCTTT. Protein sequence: CATSRDRDSLKAFF.

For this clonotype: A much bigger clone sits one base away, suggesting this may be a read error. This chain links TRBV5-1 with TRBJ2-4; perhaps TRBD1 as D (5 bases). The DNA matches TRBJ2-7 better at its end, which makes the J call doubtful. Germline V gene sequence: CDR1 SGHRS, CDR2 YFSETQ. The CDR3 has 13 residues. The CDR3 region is CAGSIQESNEQYF. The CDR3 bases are TGCGCCGGCAGCATACAGGAGTCCAACGAGCAGTACTTC.

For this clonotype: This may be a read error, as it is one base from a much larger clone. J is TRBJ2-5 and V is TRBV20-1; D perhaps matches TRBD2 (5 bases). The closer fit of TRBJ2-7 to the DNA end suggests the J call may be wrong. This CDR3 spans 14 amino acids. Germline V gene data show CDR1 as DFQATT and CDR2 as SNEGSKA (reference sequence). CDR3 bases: TGCAGTGCTAGCGGGGTGTGTTGGGTGTGCGAGCAGTACTTC. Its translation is CSASGVCWVCEQYF.

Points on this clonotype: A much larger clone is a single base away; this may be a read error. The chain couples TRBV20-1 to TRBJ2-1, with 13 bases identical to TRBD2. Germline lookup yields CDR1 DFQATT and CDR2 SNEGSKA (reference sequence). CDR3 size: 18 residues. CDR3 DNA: TGCAGTGCTAGAGATCTGGTGACTAGCGGGGGGAGCTACGATGAGCAGTTCTTC. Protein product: CSARDLVTSGGSYDEQFF.

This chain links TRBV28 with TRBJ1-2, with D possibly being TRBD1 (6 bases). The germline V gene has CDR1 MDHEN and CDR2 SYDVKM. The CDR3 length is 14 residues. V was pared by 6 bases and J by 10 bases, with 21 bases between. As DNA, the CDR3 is TGTGCCAGCAGACTCCGACAGGCTAGAGTGGACTACACCTTC. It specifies CASRLRQARVDYTF.

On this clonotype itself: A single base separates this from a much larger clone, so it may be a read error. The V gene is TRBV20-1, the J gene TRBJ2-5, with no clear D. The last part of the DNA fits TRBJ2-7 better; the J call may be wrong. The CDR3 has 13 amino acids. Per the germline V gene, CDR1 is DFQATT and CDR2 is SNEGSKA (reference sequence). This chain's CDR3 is CSALETEPYEQYF. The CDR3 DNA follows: TGCAGTGCTTTGGAGACGGAACCCTACGAGCAGTACTTC.

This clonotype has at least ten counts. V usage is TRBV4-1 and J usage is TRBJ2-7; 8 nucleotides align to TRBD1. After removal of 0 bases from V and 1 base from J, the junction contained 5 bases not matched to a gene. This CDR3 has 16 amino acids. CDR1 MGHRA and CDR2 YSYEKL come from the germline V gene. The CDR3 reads CASSQEDRQGSYEQYF. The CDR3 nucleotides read TGCGCCAGCAGCCAAGAAGATAGACAGGGGTCCTACGAGCAGTACTTC.

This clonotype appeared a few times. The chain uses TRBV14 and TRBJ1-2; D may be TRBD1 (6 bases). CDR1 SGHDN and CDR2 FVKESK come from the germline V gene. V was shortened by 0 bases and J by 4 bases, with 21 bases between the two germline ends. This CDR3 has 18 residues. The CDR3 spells CASSQDAGGRTKLYGYTF. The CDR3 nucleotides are TGTGCCAGCAGCCAAGACGCCGGGGGCCGGACCAAACTCTATGGCTACACCTTC.

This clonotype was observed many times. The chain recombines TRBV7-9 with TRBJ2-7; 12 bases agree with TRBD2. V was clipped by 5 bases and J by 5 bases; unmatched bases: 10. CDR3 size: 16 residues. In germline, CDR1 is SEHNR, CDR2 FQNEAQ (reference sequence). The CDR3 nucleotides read TGTGCCAGCAGCACCCGGACTAGCGGGGCGTTCCACGAGCAGTACTTC. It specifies CASSTRTSGAFHEQYF.

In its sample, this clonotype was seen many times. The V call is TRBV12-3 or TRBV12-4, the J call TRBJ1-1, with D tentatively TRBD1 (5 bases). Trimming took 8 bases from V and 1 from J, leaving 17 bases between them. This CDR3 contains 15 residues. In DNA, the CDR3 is TGTGCCAGCCAGGACACGGATACTTCGAACACTGAAGCTTTCTTT. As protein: CASQDTDTSNTEAFF.

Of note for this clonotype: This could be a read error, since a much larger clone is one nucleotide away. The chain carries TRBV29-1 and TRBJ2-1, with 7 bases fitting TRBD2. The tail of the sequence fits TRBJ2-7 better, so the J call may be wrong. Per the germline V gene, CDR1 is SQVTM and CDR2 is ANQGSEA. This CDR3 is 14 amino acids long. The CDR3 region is CSVDASGEYNEQYF. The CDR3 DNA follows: TGCAGCGTTGATGCTAGCGGAGAGTACAATGAGCAGTACTTC.

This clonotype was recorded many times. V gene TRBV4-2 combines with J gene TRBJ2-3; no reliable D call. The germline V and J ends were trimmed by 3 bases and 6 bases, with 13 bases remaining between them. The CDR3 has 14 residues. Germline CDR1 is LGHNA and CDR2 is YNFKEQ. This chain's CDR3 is CASSQRGWPDTQYF. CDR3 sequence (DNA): TGTGCCAGCAGCCAGCGTGGCTGGCCCGATACGCAGTATTTT.

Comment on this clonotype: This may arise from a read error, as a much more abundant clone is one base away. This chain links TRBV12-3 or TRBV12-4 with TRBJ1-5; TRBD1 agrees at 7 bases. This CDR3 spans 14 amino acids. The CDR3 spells CVSSPRDRNQPQHF. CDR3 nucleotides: TGTGTCAGCAGCCCCCGGGACAGAAATCAGCCCCAGCATTTT.

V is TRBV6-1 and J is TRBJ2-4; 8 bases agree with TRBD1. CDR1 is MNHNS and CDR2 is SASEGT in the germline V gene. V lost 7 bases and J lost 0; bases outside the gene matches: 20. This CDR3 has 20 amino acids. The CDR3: CASTHGQGELPTLAKNIQYF. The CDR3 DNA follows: TGTGCCAGCACCCACGGACAGGGTGAATTGCCGACCCTAGCCAAAAACATTCAGTACTTC.

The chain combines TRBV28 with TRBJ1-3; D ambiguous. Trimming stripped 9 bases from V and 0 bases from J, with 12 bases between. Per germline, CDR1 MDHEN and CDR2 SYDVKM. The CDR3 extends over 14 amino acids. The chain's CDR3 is CASWALSSGNTIYF. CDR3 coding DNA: TGTGCCAGTTGGGCCCTCTCCTCTGGAAACACCATATATTTT.

For the CDR3, the DNA is TGCAGTGCTAGAGTCGCCACAACCCATGGCTACACCTTC. The encoded protein is CSARVATTHGYTF. The gene calls are TRBV20-1 and TRBJ1-2; the D is unclear. The CDR3 spans 13 residues. Trimming left V 1 base short and J 6 bases short, with 12 bases between. CDR1 is DFQATT and CDR2 is SNEGSKA in the germline V gene (reference sequence).

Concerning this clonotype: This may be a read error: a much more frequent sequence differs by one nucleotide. The CDR3 is CASSPPGAEGYTF. The CDR3 nucleotides read TGTGCCAGCAGCCCGCCGGGGGCGGAAGGCTACACCTTC. The V gene is TRBV7-3, the J gene TRBJ1-2; a possible D gene is TRBD1 (6 bases). The CDR3 is made up of 13 amino acids. Trimming left V 5 bases short and J 8 bases short, with 15 bases between. Per germline, CDR1 SGHTA and CDR2 FQGTGA.

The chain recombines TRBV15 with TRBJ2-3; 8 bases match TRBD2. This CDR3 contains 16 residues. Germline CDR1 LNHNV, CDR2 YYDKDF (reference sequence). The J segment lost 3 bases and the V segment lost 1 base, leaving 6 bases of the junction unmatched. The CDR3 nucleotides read TGTGCCACCAGCAGAGGCCCGGGGGGGGAGACAGATACGCAGTATTTT. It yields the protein CATSRGPGGETDTQYF.

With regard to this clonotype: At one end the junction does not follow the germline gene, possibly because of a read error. This CDR3 is CASRLYRGSGEQYF. The CDR3 DNA reads TGTGCCAGCAGATTATACAGGGGTTCAGGAGAGCAGTACTTC. The gene calls are TRBV27 and TRBJ2-7; 7 bases agree with TRBD1. Germline V gene sequence: CDR1 MNHEY, CDR2 SMNVEV (reference sequence). This CDR3 is built from 14 residues.

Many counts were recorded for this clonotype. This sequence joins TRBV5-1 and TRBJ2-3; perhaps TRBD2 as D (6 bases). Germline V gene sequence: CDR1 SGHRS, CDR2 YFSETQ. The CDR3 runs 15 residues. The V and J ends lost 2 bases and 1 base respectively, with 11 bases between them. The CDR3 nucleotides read TGCGCCAGCAGCTTTGACGTAGCGGGCACAGATACGCAGTATTTT. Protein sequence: CASSFDVAGTDTQYF.

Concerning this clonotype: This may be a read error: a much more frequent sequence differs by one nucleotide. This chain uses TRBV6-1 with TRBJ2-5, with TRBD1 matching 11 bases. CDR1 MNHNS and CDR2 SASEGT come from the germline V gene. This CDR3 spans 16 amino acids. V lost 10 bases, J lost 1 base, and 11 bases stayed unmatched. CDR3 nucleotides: TGTGCCAACAGCCCTATCGGGACAGGGGGCCAAGAGACCCAGTACTTC. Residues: CANSPIGTGGQETQYF.

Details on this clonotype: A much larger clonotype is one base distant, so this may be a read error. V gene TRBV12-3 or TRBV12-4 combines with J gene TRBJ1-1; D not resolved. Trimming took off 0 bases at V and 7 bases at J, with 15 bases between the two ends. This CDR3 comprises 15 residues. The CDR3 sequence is CASSLALFGRHEAFF. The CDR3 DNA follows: TGTGCCAGCAGTTTAGCGCTTTTTGGACGCCATGAAGCTTTCTTT.

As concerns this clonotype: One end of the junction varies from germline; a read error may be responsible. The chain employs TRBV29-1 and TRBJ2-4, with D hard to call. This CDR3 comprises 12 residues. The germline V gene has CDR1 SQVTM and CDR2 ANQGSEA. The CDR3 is CSGEGPGNIQYF. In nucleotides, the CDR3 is TGCAGCGGTGAAGGTCCCGGTAACATTCAGTACTTC.

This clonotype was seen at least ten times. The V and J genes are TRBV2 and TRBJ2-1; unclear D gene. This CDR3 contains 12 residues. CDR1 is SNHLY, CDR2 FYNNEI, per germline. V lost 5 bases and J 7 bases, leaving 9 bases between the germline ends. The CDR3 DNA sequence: TGTGCCAGCAGTTTGTTAGGTAATGAGCAGTTCTTC. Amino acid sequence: CASSLLGNEQFF.

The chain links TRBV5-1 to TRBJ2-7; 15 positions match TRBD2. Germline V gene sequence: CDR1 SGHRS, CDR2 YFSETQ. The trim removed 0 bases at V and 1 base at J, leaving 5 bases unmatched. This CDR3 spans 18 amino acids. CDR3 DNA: TGCGCCAGCAGCTTGGCCGGGACTAGCGGGAGGTCTTCCTACGAGCAGTACTTC. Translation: CASSLAGTSGRSSYEQYF.

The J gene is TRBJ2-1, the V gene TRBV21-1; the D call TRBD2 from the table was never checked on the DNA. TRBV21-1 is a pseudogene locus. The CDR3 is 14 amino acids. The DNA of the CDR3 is TGTGCCACGGGGGGGACTAGCGACGACAATGAGCAGTTCTTC. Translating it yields CATGGTSDDNEQFF.